The 29 T cell receptor beta chains below come from one sample, sequenced in a study of neurological immune-mediated disorders. TCRdb passed the 5' RACE reads through MiXCR, listing each CDR3 protein once. In the table there are roughly 89,000 distinct CDR3 sequences, 2% to 3% of which are singletons. Sample: PBMCs. These TCRs come from a woman in her thirties with multiple sclerosis.

This clonotype was seen at least ten times. The V gene is TRBV7-2, the J gene TRBJ2-7; the D gene is possibly TRBD1 (5 bases). This CDR3 spans 14 amino acids. V was pared by 5 bases and J by 1 base, with 12 bases between. The V gene's germline CDR1 is SGHTA and CDR2 FQGNSA. As DNA, the CDR3 is TGTGCCAGCAGCCTTCAGGGATCTTCCTACGAGCAGTACTTC. Residues: CASSLQGSSYEQYF.

In its sample, this clonotype was seen many times. The chain joins TRBV7-2 to TRBJ2-2; no definite D call. The length of the CDR3 is 16 residues. The V gene's germline CDR1 is SGHTA and CDR2 FQGNSA. V lost 7 bases, J lost 1 base, and 16 bases lay in between. DNA for the CDR3: TGTGCCAGCACCTCTCTTGGGAACTTGAACACCGGGGAGCTGTTTTTT. Protein: CASTSLGNLNTGELFF.

The table lists this clonotype with many counts. The chain combines TRBV5-1 with TRBJ2-5; TRBD1 aligns across 9 bases. Germline V gives CDR1 SGHRS, CDR2 YFSETQ. With V trimmed by 4 bases and J by 5 bases, 3 bases remained unmatched. This CDR3 region has 13 residues. The chain's CDR3 is CASSVDRGETQYF. CDR3 in DNA: TGCGCCAGCAGCGTGGACAGGGGCGAGACCCAGTACTTC.

This clonotype was recorded at least ten times. The chain recombines TRBV6-5 with TRBJ1-1; 8 nucleotides match TRBD1. The germline V gene encodes CDR1 MNHEY and CDR2 SVGAGI. Losses at the gene ends were 0 bases for V and 1 base for J; bases not matched to a gene: 16. The CDR3 spans 20 residues. The CDR3, as DNA: TGTGCCAGCAGTTACTCCCTCATCGGCAGGGGGCCCAGCAGGAACACTGAAGCTTTCTTT. Its protein is CASSYSLIGRGPSRNTEAFF.

This clonotype was detected many times. This chain links TRBV20-1 with TRBJ2-1; TRBD2 matches at 13 bases. The length of the CDR3 is 15 residues. CDR1 and CDR2 (germline): DFQATT, SNEGSKA (reference sequence). Trimming at V came to 5 bases and at J to 7 bases, leaving 8 bases not matched to a gene. The CDR3 coding sequence is TGCAGTGCTCGCTACGGACTAGCGGGAGATAATGAGCAGTTCTTC. This sequence encodes CSARYGLAGDNEQFF.

Ten or more counts support this clonotype. The V gene is TRBV28, the J gene TRBJ2-1, with 11 bases aligning to TRBD1. This CDR3 comprises 16 residues. Germline CDR1 reads MDHEN; CDR2 reads SYDVKM. The V and J ends lost 7 bases and 5 bases, in that order; junction bases with no gene match: 10. The CDR3 bases are TGTGCCAGCAACCCCCCAGGGACAGGGGGACACAATGAGCAGTTCTTC. Amino acids: CASNPPGTGGHNEQFF.

At least ten counts were recorded for this clonotype. J is TRBJ1-1 and V is TRBV24-1, with a weak D call TRBD1 (6 bases). This CDR3 region has 13 residues. V was pared by 10 bases and J by 2 bases, with 13 bases between. Germline CDR1 reads KGHDR; CDR2 reads SFDVKD. The CDR3 loop is CATGSGTNTEAFF. CDR3 bases: TGTGCCACGGGATCCGGGACAAACACTGAAGCTTTCTTT.

In its sample, this clonotype was seen many times. The rearrangement links TRBV4-1 to TRBJ2-2; TRBD2 is a possible D gene (6 bases). This CDR3 is built from 15 residues. Germline values: CDR1 MGHRA, CDR2 YSYEKL. V gave up 6 bases and J gave up 2 bases, with 13 bases separating them. The CDR3 is CASSALAPNTGELFF. The DNA of the CDR3 is TGCGCCAGCAGTGCGCTAGCGCCCAACACCGGGGAGCTGTTTTTT.

This clonotype was seen at least ten times. The germline gene is not matched at one end of the junction; a read error may be the cause. The genes are TRBV20-1 and TRBJ1-5, with 8 nucleotides matching TRBD1. Germline V gene lookup returns CDR1 DFQATT and CDR2 SNEGSKA (reference sequence). This CDR3 has 13 residues. The DNA for the CDR3 is TGCAGTGCTTCCCGAATACCGACAGGGGCCCTGGATTTT. Residues: CSASRIPTGALDF.

This clonotype was detected ten times or more. The chain employs TRBV5-6 and TRBJ2-7; 8 nucleotides agree with TRBD2. J gave up 4 bases and V 3 bases, and 9 bases lay outside the gene matches. The CDR3 runs 15 residues. Germline V gives CDR1 SGHDT, CDR2 YYEEEE. Here the CDR3 DNA reads TGTGCCAGCAGCTGGACCCAAGCTAGCGGGTACGAGCAGTACTTC. Translated: CASSWTQASGYEQYF.

Many counts were recorded for this clonotype. J is TRBJ2-2 and V is TRBV5-1; possible D gene TRBD2, 5 bases. Germline CDR1 and CDR2: SGHRS and YFSETQ. The CDR3 consists of 16 residues. V lost 4 bases and J lost 7, with 20 bases in between. The chain's CDR3 is CASSPADFGRRGELFF. In DNA, the CDR3 is TGCGCCAGCAGCCCCGCGGACTTTGGCCGGCGCGGGGAGCTGTTTTTT.

This clonotype was detected a few times. The V and J genes are TRBV20-1 and TRBJ2-1; no reliable D call. Deletions cut 3 bases from V and 3 bases from J, with 12 bases between. From germline, CDR1 is DFQATT and CDR2 SNEGSKA (reference sequence). CDR3 length equals 14 residues. The CDR3 region is CSARSSSGYNEQFF. The CDR3 bases are TGCAGTGCTAGGTCCAGTTCTGGCTACAATGAGCAGTTCTTC.

The table lists this clonotype with many counts. The V call is TRBV7-9, the J call TRBJ1-5; D is uncertain. CDR3 length: 14 residues. Trimming removed 1 base from V and 1 base from J, with 5 bases in between. The germline V gene encodes CDR1 SEHNR and CDR2 FQNEAQ (reference sequence). The CDR3 coding sequence is TGTGCCAGCAGCTTAGTAGGGAGCAATCAGCCCCAGCATTTT. This gives the protein CASSLVGSNQPQHF.

This clonotype has ten or more counts. The chain recombines TRBV5-1 with TRBJ2-1; D ambiguous. The germline CDR1 and CDR2 sequences are SGHRS and YFSETQ. This CDR3 spans 13 amino acids. The V and J ends lost 0 bases and 10 bases respectively, with 11 bases between them. CDR3 loop: CASSLVRIDEQFF. CDR3 nucleotides: TGCGCCAGCAGCTTGGTCCGAATCGACGAGCAGTTCTTC.

This clonotype has at least ten counts. V and J are TRBV12-3 or TRBV12-4 and TRBJ2-2; 10 bases fit TRBD2. The V segment lost 1 base and the J segment 7 bases; nucleotides outside the gene matches: 12. This CDR3 has 18 residues. CDR3 nucleotides: TGTGCCAGCAGTTTAGGGGCTAGCGGGAGCACCCCAGTCGGGGAGCTGTTTTTT. Translation: CASSLGASGSTPVGELFF.

This clonotype was counted ten times or more. The chain recombines TRBV12-3 or TRBV12-4 with TRBJ2-7; tentative D call: TRBD2 (6 bases). The CDR3 has 13 residues. The V end lost 4 bases, the J end lost 0 bases, and 7 bases lay between the germline ends. The CDR3 loop reads CASSWTTSYEQYF. CDR3 in DNA: TGTGCCAGCAGTTGGACTACCTCCTACGAGCAGTACTTC.

This clonotype was detected ten times or more. The chain joins TRBV5-1 to TRBJ1-1, with D unclear. Trimming removed 0 bases at V and 4 bases at J, with 4 bases between. The CDR3 contains 12 residues. The V gene's germline CDR1 is SGHRS and CDR2 YFSETQ. DNA of the CDR3: TGCGCCAGCAGCTTGGAGTCCACTGAAGCTTTCTTT. Protein: CASSLESTEAFF. Complete variable domain (other parts from reference TRBV5-1 and TRBJ1-1): KAGVTQTPRYLIKTRGQQVTLSCSPISGHRSVSWYQQTPGQGLQFLFEYFSETQRNKGNFPGRFSGRQFSNSRSEMNVSTLELGDSALYLCASSLESTEAFFGQGTRLTVV.

This clonotype came up many times. The V gene is TRBV29-1, the J gene TRBJ2-7, with a tentative D call TRBD1 (5 bases). V dropped 7 bases and J dropped 3 bases, with 10 bases sitting between them. CDR1 is SQVTM, CDR2 ANQGSEA, per germline. This CDR3 region has 11 residues. CDR3 nucleotides: TGCAGCGGGCACACAGGCTACGAGCAGTACTTC. The encoded protein is CSGHTGYEQYF.

This clonotype was observed at least ten times. The chain has TRBV20-1 and TRBJ1-6; TRBD1 matches at 9 bases. With 5 bases clipped from V and 0 bases from J, the junction kept 14 bases outside the gene matches. The CDR3 consists of 19 residues. Germline loops: CDR1 DFQATT, CDR2 SNEGSKA (reference sequence). The CDR3 spells CSAAPLQGARGSYNSPLHF. CDR3 nucleotides: TGCAGTGCTGCGCCCCTACAGGGGGCTCGGGGCTCCTATAATTCACCCCTCCACTTT.

This clonotype was counted many times. This CDR3 reads CASSSPGTGSYEQYF. The CDR3, as DNA: TGCGCCAGCAGCTCACCCGGGACAGGGAGCTACGAGCAGTACTTC. The chain couples TRBV5-1 to TRBJ2-7; the match to TRBD1 covers 9 bases. The V gene's germline CDR1 is SGHRS and CDR2 YFSETQ. V lost 3 bases to trimming and J lost 3 bases; unmatched junction nucleotides: 7. This CDR3 region has 15 residues.

This clonotype has ten or more counts. CDR3 bases: TGCAGCGTTGGGGGTGTGGGCGAGCAGTACTTC. This encodes CSVGGVGEQYF. The genes are TRBV29-1 and TRBJ2-7; D unclear. Germline V gene lookup returns CDR1 SQVTM and CDR2 ANQGSEA. The CDR3 has 11 residues. V was trimmed by 4 bases and J by 6 bases, leaving 10 bases between them.

This clonotype occurred many times. This rearrangement joins TRBV11-2 to TRBJ1-2; D is possibly TRBD1 (6 bases). The V end was cut by 3 bases, the J end by 4 bases, with 9 bases between. This CDR3 has 13 amino acids. Germline CDR1 is SGHAT and CDR2 is FQNNGV. The CDR3 DNA reads TGTGCCAGCAGCTTCCAGGACAGCTATGGCTACACCTTC. Its protein is CASSFQDSYGYTF.

This clonotype appeared many times. J is TRBJ2-5 and V is TRBV20-1; the D is unclear. Germline V gene lookup returns CDR1 DFQATT and CDR2 SNEGSKA (reference sequence). The ends were cut back, 3 bases at V and 5 bases at J, with 10 bases in the middle. The CDR3 runs to 12 residues. This CDR3 is CSASKESETQYF. DNA of the CDR3: TGCAGTGCTAGTAAAGAGAGCGAGACCCAGTACTTC.

The CDR3 nucleotides are TGCGCCAGCAGCCAAGATAGTAATGAGCAGTTCTTC. This translates into CASSQDSNEQFF. J is TRBJ2-1 and V is TRBV4-3; D ambiguous. Between the trimmed V and J ends, which lost 0 bases and 7 bases, there was a span of 4 bases. CDR1 LGHNA and CDR2 YSLEER come from the germline V gene. The CDR3 extends over 12 amino acids.

This clonotype was seen ten or more times. The genes are TRBV7-2 and TRBJ2-3, with D perhaps TRBD2 (6 bases). V was clipped by 1 base and J by 0 bases, with 14 bases between them. This CDR3 has 17 residues. Germline CDR1 SGHTA, CDR2 FQGNSA. The CDR3 is CASSLVSGGSSTDTQYF. DNA of the CDR3: TGTGCCAGCAGCTTAGTCTCCGGGGGTTCTAGCACAGATACGCAGTATTTT.

This clonotype appeared many times. The chain couples TRBV20-1 to TRBJ2-1, with a weak D call TRBD1 (5 bases). V lost 6 bases and J lost 0, with 12 bases in between. The CDR3 sequence is 14 residues long. Germline CDR1 is DFQATT and CDR2 is SNEGSKA (reference sequence). The CDR3 here is CSARARSSYNEQFF. The CDR3 nucleotides are TGCAGTGCCAGGGCCAGGAGCTCCTACAATGAGCAGTTCTTC.

This clonotype was detected many times. In DNA form, the CDR3 reads TGTGCCAGCAGTGGGACAGGGGGCATGAACTATGGCTACACCTTC. Translating it yields CASSGTGGMNYGYTF. The rearrangement links TRBV7-3 to TRBJ1-2; 12 bases line up with TRBD1. The V gene's germline CDR1 is SGHTA and CDR2 FQGTGA. CDR3 length: 15 residues. The V gene end was trimmed by 6 bases and the J gene end by 2 bases; junction bases not matched to a gene: 4.

This clonotype showed up many times. The V call is TRBV10-3, the J call TRBJ2-7; maybe TRBD1 (6 bases). The length of the CDR3 is 13 residues. CDR1 is ENHRY and CDR2 is SYGVKD in the germline V gene. Trimming stripped 7 bases from V and 3 bases from J, with 13 bases between. Here the CDR3 DNA reads TGTGCCATCACCCCATCACAGGGCTACGAGCAGTACTTC. It is translated as CAITPSQGYEQYF.

This clonotype appeared many times. This chain joins TRBV20-1 and TRBJ2-7; 8 nucleotides line up with TRBD1. Germline CDR1 and CDR2: DFQATT and SNEGSKA (reference sequence). The length of the CDR3 is 15 residues. V lost 0 bases to trimming and J lost 5 bases; unmatched junction nucleotides: 9. The CDR3 sequence: CSARDGTGVSHEQYF. For the CDR3, the DNA is TGCAGTGCTAGAGACGGGACAGGAGTGTCCCACGAGCAGTACTTC.